A selection of T cell receptor beta chains follows, all from one sample in a study of somatic mutations in cytotoxic T cells in rheumatoid arthritis. TCRdb's copy holds only in-frame clones and misses some; the assay was immunoSEQ multiplex PCR. The sample has 18,000 or so clones; 73% are singletons. The material sequenced was CD8+ T cells sorted from blood. These receptors all come from a woman between 55 and 75 years old in good health. Each CDR3 is given with its conserved first and last residue. A D gene is named only where the DNA matches it firmly. Expanded clones are given a class, and other clones once, few, many or no size at all.

TRBV27	-	TRBJ2-1	-	CASSPGPSSEFF	TGTGCCAGCAGCCCCGGACCTTCGTCGGAGTTCTTC
TRBV7-6	-	TRBJ1-2	-	CASSDGGDNYGYTF	TGTGCCAGCTCGGATGGGGGGGACAACTATGGCTACACCTTC
TRBV30	TRBD2	TRBJ2-3	-	CAWRGGTSGASTDTQYF	TGTGCCTGGAGAGGAGGGACTAGCGGGGCGAGCACAGATACGCAGTATTTT
TRBV11-2	TRBD1	TRBJ2-2	-	CASSDRGRDTGELFF	TGTGCCAGCAGTGACAGGGGGCGCGACACCGGGGAGCTGTTTTTT
TRBV4-2	-	TRBJ2-1	-	CASSHAFEQFF	TGTGCCAGCAGCCATGCCTTTGAGCAGTTCTTC
TRBV5-6	-	TRBJ1-1	-	CASSPTPLGLDAFF	TGTGCCAGCAGCCCGACCCCCCTCGGTCTTGACGCTTTCTTT
TRBV5-6	-	TRBJ2-3	-	CASSEDDYTDTQYF	TGTGCCAGCAGCGAAGACGACTACACAGATACGCAGTATTTT
TRBV7-9	TRBD1	TRBJ1-1	-	CASSSIPAGTEAEAFF	TGTGCCAGCAGCTCAATCCCCGCGGGGACAGAAGCTGAAGCTTTCTTT
TRBV13	-	TRBJ1-3	once	CASSPNGERTPSGNTIYF	TGTGCCAGCAGCCCCAACGGGGAGAGAACACCCTCTGGAAACACCATATATTTT
TRBV6-5	-	TRBJ1-5	-	CASSSWGTNQPQHF	TGTGCCAGCAGCTCCTGGGGAACGAATCAGCCCCAGCATTTT
TRBV15	-	TRBJ1-1	-	CATSRDRSQNTEAFF	TGTGCCACCAGCAGAGATCGGTCCCAGAACACTGAAGCTTTCTTT
TRBV7-9	TRBD1	TRBJ1-1	few	CASSFSRPTGDRGLLF	TGTGCCAGCAGCTTTTCAAGACCTACGGGGGACAGGGGGCTACTCTTT
TRBV10-3	-	TRBJ2-7	-	CAIRGADGSYEQYF	TGTGCCATCAGGGGGGCGGATGGCTCCTACGAGCAGTACTTC
TRBV29-1	-	TRBJ2-1	-	CSVEEYFYNEQFF	TGCAGCGTTGAGGAGTATTTTTACAATGAGCAGTTCTTC
TRBV5-4	TRBD2	TRBJ2-2	-	CASSSGLAGAGGELFF	TGTGCCAGCAGCTCCGGACTAGCGGGGGCGGGCGGGGAGCTGTTTTTT
TRBV6-1	-	TRBJ2-7	-	CASSDRVSYEQYF	TGTGCCAGCAGTGACAGGGTTTCCTACGAGCAGTACTTC
TRBV15	TRBD2	TRBJ2-7	-	CATSTWPSGSSHEQYF	TGTGCCACCAGCACCTGGCCTAGCGGGAGTAGCCACGAGCAGTACTTC
TRBV9	TRBD1	TRBJ2-7	-	CASSGRQGLHEQYF	TGTGCCAGCAGCGGAAGACAGGGGTTACACGAGCAGTACTTC
TRBV19	-	TRBJ2-7	-	CASSIGSNSYEQYF	TGTGCCAGTAGTATTGGCAGTAACTCCTACGAGCAGTACTTC
TRBV6-4	-	TRBJ1-2	-	CASSPSEGVEGYTF	TGTGCCAGCAGCCCCTCCGAGGGGGTCGAAGGCTACACCTTC
TRBV7-9	-	TRBJ2-3	-	CASSLYPTRRRKDTQYF	TGTGCCAGCAGCTTATATCCGACTAGACGGCGTAAAGATACGCAGTATTTT
TRBV7-9	-	TRBJ2-1	-	CASSLGGIPYNEQFF	TGTGCCAGCAGCTTAGGGGGAATACCCTACAATGAGCAGTTCTTC
TRBV5-6	-	TRBJ2-1	once	CASSAGLPLNEQFF	TGTGCCAGCAGCGCGGGACTGCCGCTGAATGAGCAGTTCTTC
TRBV7-9	-	TRBJ2-7	-	CASSLWDGSYEQYF	TGTGCCAGCAGCTTATGGGACGGTTCCTACGAGCAGTACTTC